This T cell receptor beta chain was recorded in a study of Ad26.COV2.S vaccination and SARS-CoV-2 variants (dated by TCRdb to about 2021). With regard to the full study: Vaccine-arm donors came from COV1001, a multicentre, randomized, double-blind, placebo-controlled phase I-IIa trial of Ad26.COV2.S in healthy adults. Dosing of Ad26.COV2.S was intramuscular, at either 5x10^10 or 1x10^11 viral particles, delivered as one shot or as two shots spaced 56 days apart. Sequencing of the TCRbeta repertoire served to evaluate the specificity and breadth of SARS-CoV-2-reactive T cell receptors following Ad26.COV2.S vaccination. The TCR-sequenced set comprised approximately 32 samples: around 20 Ad26.COV2.S vaccine recipients, 5 placebo recipients and 8 SARS-CoV-2 convalescent individuals. Trial participants were randomized into five groups of five: low-dose or high-dose Ad26.COV2.S given once or twice, or placebo on both occasions. Investigators remained blinded to trial group allocation during experiments and outcome assessment. The paper as a whole reports these results and caveats: After vaccination, spike-specific CD8+ and CD4+ T cell responses were reported to show substantial breadth. Vaccine and placebo recipients had similar non-spike TCR breadth, a finding consistent with the vaccine containing only spike. The authors noted that total T cell responses may have been underestimated by the TCR breadth and depth analyses. The study was not powered to compare responses between vaccine doses or regimens. Spike-specific TCR breadth was higher in Ad26.COV2.S recipients than in placebo recipients (P = 0.0014).

The immunoSEQ Assay was the method used to sequence TCRbeta CDR3 regions. After extraction, genomic DNA underwent amplification by bias-controlled multiplex PCR, followed by high-throughput sequencing. For the original study's pipeline: To quantify the absolute abundance of every unique TCRbeta CDR3 region, sequences were collapsed and filtered. T cell fraction was estimated by normalizing TCRbeta template counts to usable DNA, with usable DNA measured through amplification of reference genes found in all nucleated cells. Repertoire TCRs were annotated as SARS-CoV-2-specific when V gene, CDR3 amino acid sequence and J gene were exactly matched to a known reactive TCR set. The reference SARS-CoV-2 TCR set came from MIRA and was filtered for enrichment in COVID-19-positive ImmuneCODE repertoires, removing public or cross-reactive TCRs. Based on the MIRA antigens, annotated TCRs were further analysed at the level of specific ORF or position within ORF. Breadth was defined as the number of annotated unique rearrangements divided by the total number of unique productive rearrangements, and depth was defined as the summed frequency of the annotated unique rearrangements. Group comparisons of TCR breadth used two-sided Wilcoxon rank-sum tests. TCRdb obtained this table from immuneACCESS and retained in-frame rearrangements with V and J assigned. These tables miss some clones; where compared with another copy, unresolved V genes account for less than half of the shortfall, and the remainder is unexplained. The DNA gave D and trimming, while V, J and clone size come from that table. For this sample the table gives under 550,000 clones, of which roughly 90% were detected only once. The ten largest make up approximately 4% of the sample.

The sample's treatment or condition label, decoded: roughly 18 received Ad26.COV2.S at low or high dose, single or two shots; roughly five received placebo; per-sample allocation not given. For vaccine and placebo recipients, the sequenced repertoires came from samples collected on day 63 after the first injection. Between 29 July and 7 August 2020, Cohort 1b enrolled around 25 adults aged 18-55 years at one site in Boston, USA. Ad26.COV2.S was a replication-incompetent adenovirus type 26 vector expressing a prefusion-stabilized SARS-CoV-2 spike protein from the original Wuhan strain. A word on this clone: Which antigen it targets is not known. Base qualities were left out, and no much larger clone turns up one base away.

V drops 1 base and J drops 4 bases, leaving 7 bases in between. Its CDR3 holds 14 amino acids, cysteine through phenylalanine. Solely the CDR3 DNA is kept, with 42 bases framed from the first base. Per the germline V gene, LGHNA is the CDR1 and YSLEER is the CDR2. The V and J genes are TRBV4-3 and TRBJ2-2; a confident D gene designation cannot be given. The sample was peripheral blood, taken in a trial of Ad26.COV2.S vaccine versus placebo. This TCR came from a person between 18 and 65 years old who received the Ad26.COV2.S COVID-19 vaccine or a placebo. The encoded CDR3 is CASSQGPATGELFF. The nucleotide sequence reads as follows: TGCGCCAGCAGCCAAGGCCCAGCCACCGGGGAGCTGTTTTTT.